This record concerns one TCR beta chain sequence. V trimming: 5 bases; J trimming: 3 bases; junction bases outside the gene matches: 9. The CDR3 spans 15 residues. Germline loops: CDR1 SGHTA, CDR2 FQGNSA. This sample is part of a study of cytomegalovirus exposure and HLA in healthy donors. Background on the study: T cells numbering about 179 million yielded some 100 million unique TCR beta sequences in an earlier analysis. Counted in an early data release were 85 million or so unique TCRs from HLA-typed donors.

Use of 60 Vbeta and 13 Jbeta primers characterized the PCR. TCRdb's copy holds only in-frame clones and misses some; the assay was immunoSEQ multiplex PCR. Of 100,000 to 120,000 clones in the sample, 65% to 85% are singletons; the top ten hold roughly 6.2%. The donors, nominally healthy at sampling, likely had unrecorded immune exposures. This clonotype originated in a man in his thirties or forties in good health and CMV-seropositive. This chain connects TRBV7-2 to TRBJ2-7; TRBD1 agrees at 8 bases. Sequenced input: PBMCs. CDR3 nucleotide sequence: TGTGCCAGCAGCCTTCAGACAGGGGCCAACTACGAGCAGTACTTC. This sequence encodes CASSLQTGANYEQYF.